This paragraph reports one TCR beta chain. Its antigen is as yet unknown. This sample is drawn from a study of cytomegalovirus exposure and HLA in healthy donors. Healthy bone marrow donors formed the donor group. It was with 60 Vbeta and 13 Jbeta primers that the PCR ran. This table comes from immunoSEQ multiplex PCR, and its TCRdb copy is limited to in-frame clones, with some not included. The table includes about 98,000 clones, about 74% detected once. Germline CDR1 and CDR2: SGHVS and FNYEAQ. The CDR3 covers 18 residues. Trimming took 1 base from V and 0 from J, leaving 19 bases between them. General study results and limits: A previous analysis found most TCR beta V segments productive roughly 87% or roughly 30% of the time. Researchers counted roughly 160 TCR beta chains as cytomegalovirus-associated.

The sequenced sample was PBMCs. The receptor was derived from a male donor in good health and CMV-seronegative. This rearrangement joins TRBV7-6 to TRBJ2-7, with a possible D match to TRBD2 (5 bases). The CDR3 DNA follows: TGTGCCAGCAGCTTAGTCCCAGCGGAGCTTCTCAGCTCCTACGAGCAGTACTTC. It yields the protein CASSLVPAELLSSYEQYF.